These 9 T cell receptor beta chains originate from one sample sequenced in a study of T cells in women clearing cervical HPV infection. The table came from immunoSEQ multiplex PCR; TCRdb's copy has only in-frame clones and leaves some out. This repertoire includes around 30,000 clones. The sequenced sample consisted of blood buffy coat. These receptor sequences come from a woman aged 18-69 years with a cervical HPV16 infection that either progressed to CIN3+ or cleared (not recorded which).

A remark on this clone: The read stops 3 residues short of the end of the CDR3; the missing end is completed from the germline J gene. This chain links TRBV7-6 with TRBJ1-2; TRBD1 aligns across 9 bases. The germline V gene encodes CDR1 SGHVS and CDR2 FNYEAQ. CDR3 size: 17 residues. CDR3 bases read: TGTGCCAGCAGCTTAAAAATCGGAACAGGGGGCTCTTCGGAC. Translated, it gives CASSLKIGTGGSSD. The whole CDR3 sequence reads CASSLKIGTGGSSDYTF.

With respect to this clone: The read stops 3 residues short of the end of the CDR3; the missing end is completed from the germline J gene. The chain carries TRBV7-2 and TRBJ1-2, with D perhaps matching TRBD1 (5 bases). Trimming took off 4 bases at V and 4 bases at J, with 16 bases between the two ends. CDR3 size: 15 residues. Germline CDR1 is SGHTA and CDR2 is FQGNSA. CDR3 loop: CASSSGGHPGYGYTF. The part of the CDR3 DNA that was read is TGTGCCAGCAGCTCTGGCGGACATCCCGGCTATGGC.

Comment on this clone: Sequencing ends 3 residues short of the CDR3 end; the germline J gene provides the rest. The chain employs TRBV18 and TRBJ1-4; TRBD1 matches 9 bases. CDR1 and CDR2 from the germline V gene are KGHSH and LQKENI. The CDR3 spans 16 residues. The CDR3 reads CASSQGQGSYNSPLFF. The CDR3 DNA, read in part, is TGTGCCAGCTCACAGGGACAGGGCTCCTATAATTCACCA.

With respect to this clone: The read ends 3 residues early relative to the CDR3; the germline J gene fills the gap. This specimen includes other DNA sequences encoding the same CDR3. V is TRBV2 and J is TRBJ2-1; TRBD2 matches at 9 bases. From germline, CDR1 is SNHLY and CDR2 FYNNEI. The CDR3 covers 16 residues. The sequenced part of the CDR3 DNA is TGTGCAAGCCGAGTCTTGGGGACTAGCCCCTACAATGAG. Translated, it gives CASRVLGTSPYNE. The whole CDR3 protein is CASRVLGTSPYNEQFF.

Worth noting for this clone: The DNA ends 3 residues before the CDR3 does, and the rest of the CDR3 is filled in from the germline J gene. The gene calls are TRBV30 and TRBJ1-2, with D unresolved. The CDR3 extends over 13 amino acids. Germline values: CDR1 GTSNPN, CDR2 SVGIG (reference sequence). CDR3 residues: CAWNSLAYYDYTF. CDR3 bases read: TGTGCCTGGAATAGCCTGGCCTACTACGAC.

Regarding this clone: The CDR3 is cut off 3 residues early in the read; its end comes from the germline J gene. The V call is TRBV5-4, the J call TRBJ1-2, with D perhaps matching TRBD1 (5 bases). The CDR3 has 14 residues. Trimming took off 2 bases at V and 6 bases at J, with 14 bases between the two ends. From germline, CDR1 is SGHNT and CDR2 YYREEE (reference sequence). The part of the CDR3 DNA that was read is TGTGCCAGCAGCTTCACCTTCCAGACAGATGGC. Translating it yields CASSFTFQTDG. The whole CDR3 is CASSFTFQTDGYTF.

As for this clone: The read ends 3 residues early relative to the CDR3; the germline J gene fills the gap. J is TRBJ2-6 and V is TRBV5-1, with a tentative D call TRBD1 (5 bases). V was shortened by 4 bases and J by 1 base, with 12 bases between the two germline ends. From germline, CDR1 is SGHRS and CDR2 YFSETQ. This CDR3 spans 16 amino acids. CDR3 DNA (partial): TGCGCCAGCAGCGTTACAGGCAGTTCTGGGGCCAACGTC. This gives the protein CASSVTGSSGANV. The entire CDR3 reads CASSVTGSSGANVLTF. The entire variable domain, with the rest obtained from reference TRBV5-1 and TRBJ2-6, is as follows: KAGVTQTPRYLIKTRGQQVTLSCSPISGHRSVSWYQQTPGQGLQFLFEYFSETQRNKGNFPGRFSGRQFSNSRSEMNVSTLELGDSALYLCASSVTGSSGANVLTFGAGSRLTVL.

Comment on this clone: The DNA ends 3 residues before the CDR3 does, and the rest of the CDR3 is filled in from the germline J gene. The chain joins TRBV5-1 to TRBJ2-1, with D uncertain. Germline assignment: CDR1 SGHRS and CDR2 YFSETQ. The CDR3 has 13 residues. Trimming stripped 2 bases from V and 2 bases from J, with 5 bases between. The sequenced CDR3 bases are TGCGCCAGCAGCTTAACGGCCTACAATGAG. It yields the protein CASSLTAYNE. The whole CDR3 sequence reads CASSLTAYNEQFF.

For this clone: The sequenced fragment ends 3 residues before the CDR3 boundary, so the rest is inferred from the germline J gene. The rearrangement uses TRBV7-3 and TRBJ1-6, with D perhaps matching TRBD1 (5 bases). Germline-derived CDR1 and CDR2 are SGHTA and FQGTGA. V shed 0 bases and J shed 10 bases, with 13 bases lying between them. The CDR3 spans 15 residues. The DNA read from the CDR3 is TGTGCCAGCAGCTTAACGCTAGGGGAAGGCTCACCC. Encoded protein: CASSLTLGEGSP. The entire CDR3 reads CASSLTLGEGSPLHF.